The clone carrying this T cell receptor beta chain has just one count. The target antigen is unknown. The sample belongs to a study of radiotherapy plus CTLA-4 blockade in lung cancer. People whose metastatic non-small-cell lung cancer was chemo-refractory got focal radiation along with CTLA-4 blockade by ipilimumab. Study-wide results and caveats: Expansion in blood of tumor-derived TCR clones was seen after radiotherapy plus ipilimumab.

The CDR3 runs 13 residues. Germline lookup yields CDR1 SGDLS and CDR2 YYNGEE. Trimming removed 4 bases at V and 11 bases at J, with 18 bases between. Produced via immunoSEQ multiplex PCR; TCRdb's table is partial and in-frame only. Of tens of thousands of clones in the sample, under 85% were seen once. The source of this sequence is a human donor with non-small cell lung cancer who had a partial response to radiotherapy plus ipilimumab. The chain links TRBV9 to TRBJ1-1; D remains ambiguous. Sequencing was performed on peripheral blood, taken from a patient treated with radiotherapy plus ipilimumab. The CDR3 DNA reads TGTGCCAGCAGCCCCGGCCTCGCGGAGTGGGCTTTCTTT. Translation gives CASSPGLAEWAFF.